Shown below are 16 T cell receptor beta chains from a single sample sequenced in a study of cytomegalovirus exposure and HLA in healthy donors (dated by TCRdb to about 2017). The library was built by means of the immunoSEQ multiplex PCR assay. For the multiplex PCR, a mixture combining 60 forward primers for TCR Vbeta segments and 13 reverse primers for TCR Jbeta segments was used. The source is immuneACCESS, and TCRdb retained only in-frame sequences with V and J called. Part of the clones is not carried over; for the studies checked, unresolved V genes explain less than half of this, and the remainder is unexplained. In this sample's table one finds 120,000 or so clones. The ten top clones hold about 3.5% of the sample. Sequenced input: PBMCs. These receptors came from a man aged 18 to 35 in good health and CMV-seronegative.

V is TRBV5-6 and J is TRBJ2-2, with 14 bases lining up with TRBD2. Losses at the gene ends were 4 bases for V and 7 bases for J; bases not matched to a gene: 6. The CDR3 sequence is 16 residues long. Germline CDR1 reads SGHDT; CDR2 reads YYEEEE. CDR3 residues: CASSVRTSGGRGELFF. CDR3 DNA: TGTGCCAGCAGCGTCCGGACTAGCGGGGGGCGCGGGGAGCTGTTTTTT.

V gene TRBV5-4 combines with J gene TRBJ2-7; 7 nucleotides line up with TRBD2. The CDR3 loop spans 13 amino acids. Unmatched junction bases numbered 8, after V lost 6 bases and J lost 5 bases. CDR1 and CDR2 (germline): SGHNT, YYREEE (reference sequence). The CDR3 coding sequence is TGTGCCAGCACCCCGGAGAGCGGGGACGAGCAGTACTTC. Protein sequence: CASTPESGDEQYF.

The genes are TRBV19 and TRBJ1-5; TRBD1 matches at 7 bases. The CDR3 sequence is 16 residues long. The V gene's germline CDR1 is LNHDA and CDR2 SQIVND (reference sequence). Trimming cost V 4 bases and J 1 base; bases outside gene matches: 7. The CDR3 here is CASSKGGGGSNQPQHF. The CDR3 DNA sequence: TGTGCCAGTAGTAAAGGGGGCGGGGGGAGCAATCAGCCCCAGCATTTT.

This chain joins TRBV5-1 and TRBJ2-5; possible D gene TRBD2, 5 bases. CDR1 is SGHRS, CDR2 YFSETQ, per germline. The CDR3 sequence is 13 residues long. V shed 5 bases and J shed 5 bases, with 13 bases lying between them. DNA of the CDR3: TGCGCCAGCAGTACTTGGACTGGTGAGACCCAGTACTTC. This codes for CASSTWTGETQYF.

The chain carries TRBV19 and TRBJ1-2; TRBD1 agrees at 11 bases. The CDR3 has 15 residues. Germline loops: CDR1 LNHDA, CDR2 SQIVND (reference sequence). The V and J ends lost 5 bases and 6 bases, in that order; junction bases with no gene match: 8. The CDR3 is CASSLRTGGLDGYTF. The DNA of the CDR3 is TGTGCCAGTAGTCTCCGGACAGGGGGCCTGGATGGCTACACCTTC.

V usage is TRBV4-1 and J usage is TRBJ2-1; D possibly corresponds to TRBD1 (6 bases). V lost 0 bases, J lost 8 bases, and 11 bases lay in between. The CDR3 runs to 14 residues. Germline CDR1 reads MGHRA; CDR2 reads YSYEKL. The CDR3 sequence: CASSQDGPGDEQFF. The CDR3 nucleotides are TGCGCCAGCAGCCAAGATGGCCCAGGGGATGAGCAGTTCTTC.

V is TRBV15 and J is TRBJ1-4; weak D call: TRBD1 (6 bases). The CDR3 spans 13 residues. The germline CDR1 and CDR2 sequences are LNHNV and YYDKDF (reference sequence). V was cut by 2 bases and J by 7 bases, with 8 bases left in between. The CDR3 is CATSRRGGEKLFF. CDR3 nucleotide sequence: TGTGCCACCAGCAGAAGGGGGGGTGAAAAACTGTTTTTT.

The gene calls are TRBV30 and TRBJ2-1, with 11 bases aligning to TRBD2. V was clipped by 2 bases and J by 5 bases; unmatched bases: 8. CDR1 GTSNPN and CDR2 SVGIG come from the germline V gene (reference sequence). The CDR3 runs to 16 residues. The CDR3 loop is CAWSPLAGGANNEQFF. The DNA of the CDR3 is TGTGCCTGGAGTCCCCTAGCGGGGGGAGCCAACAATGAGCAGTTCTTC.

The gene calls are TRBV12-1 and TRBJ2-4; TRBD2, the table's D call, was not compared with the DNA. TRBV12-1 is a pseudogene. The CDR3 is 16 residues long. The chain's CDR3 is CASSLGGLRAKNIQYF. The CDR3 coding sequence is TGTGCCAGCAGCTTAGGAGGGCTCCGCGCTAAAAACATTCAGTACTTC.

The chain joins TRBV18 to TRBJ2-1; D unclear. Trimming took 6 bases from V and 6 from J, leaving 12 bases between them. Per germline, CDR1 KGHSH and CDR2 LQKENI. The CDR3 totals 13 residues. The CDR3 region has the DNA TGTGCCAGCTCGCAATCGGCAGGCAATGAGCAGTTCTTC. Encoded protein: CASSQSAGNEQFF. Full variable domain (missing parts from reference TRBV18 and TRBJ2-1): NAGVMQNPRHLVRRRGQEARLRCSPMKGHSHVYWYRQLPEEGLKFMVYLQKENIIDESGMPKERFSAEFPKEGPSILRIQQVVRGDSAAYFCASSQSAGNEQFFGPGTRLTVL.

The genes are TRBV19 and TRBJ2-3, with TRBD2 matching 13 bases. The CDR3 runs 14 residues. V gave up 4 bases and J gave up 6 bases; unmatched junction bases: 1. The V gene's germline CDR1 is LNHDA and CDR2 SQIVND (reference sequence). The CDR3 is CASSRTSGSDTQYF. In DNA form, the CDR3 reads TGTGCCAGTAGTAGGACTAGCGGGAGTGATACGCAGTATTTT.

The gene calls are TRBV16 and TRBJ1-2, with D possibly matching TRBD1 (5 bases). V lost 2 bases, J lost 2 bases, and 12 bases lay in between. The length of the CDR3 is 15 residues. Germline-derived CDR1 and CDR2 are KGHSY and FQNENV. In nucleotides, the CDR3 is TGTGCCAGCAGCCAACTAACGGAGGGGAACTATGGCTACACCTTC. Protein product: CASSQLTEGNYGYTF.

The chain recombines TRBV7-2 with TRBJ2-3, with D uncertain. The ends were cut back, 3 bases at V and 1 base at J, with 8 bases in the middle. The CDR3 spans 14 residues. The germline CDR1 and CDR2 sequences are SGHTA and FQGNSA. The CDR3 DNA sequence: TGTGCCAGCAGCTTTGAGCTTCGCACAGATACGCAGTATTTT. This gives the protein CASSFELRTDTQYF.

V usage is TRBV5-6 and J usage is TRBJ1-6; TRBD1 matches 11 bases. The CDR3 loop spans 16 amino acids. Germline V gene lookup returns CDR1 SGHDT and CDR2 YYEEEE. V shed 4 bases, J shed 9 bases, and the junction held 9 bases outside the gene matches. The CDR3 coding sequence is TGTGCCAGCAGCCGAAAATCTGGGACAGGGGGTTCACCCCTCCACTTT. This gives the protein CASSRKSGTGGSPLHF.

CDR3 DNA sequence: TGTGCCAGTAGTCTCCTTGCGGGAAAGGGCTTAGAGCAGTTCTTC. Protein sequence: CASSLLAGKGLEQFF. The rearrangement joins TRBV19 to TRBJ2-1, with D perhaps matching TRBD2 (6 bases). Trimming took 5 bases from V and 10 from J, leaving 21 bases between them. Per the germline V gene, CDR1 is LNHDA and CDR2 is SQIVND (reference sequence). CDR3 size: 15 residues.

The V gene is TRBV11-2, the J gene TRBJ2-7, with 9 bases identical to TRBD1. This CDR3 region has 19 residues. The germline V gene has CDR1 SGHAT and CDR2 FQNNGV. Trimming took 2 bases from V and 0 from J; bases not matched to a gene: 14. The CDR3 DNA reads TGTGCCAGCAGCTTAACTGGGACAGGGTATAACCCGAGCTCCTACGAGCAGTACTTC. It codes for CASSLTGTGYNPSSYEQYF.